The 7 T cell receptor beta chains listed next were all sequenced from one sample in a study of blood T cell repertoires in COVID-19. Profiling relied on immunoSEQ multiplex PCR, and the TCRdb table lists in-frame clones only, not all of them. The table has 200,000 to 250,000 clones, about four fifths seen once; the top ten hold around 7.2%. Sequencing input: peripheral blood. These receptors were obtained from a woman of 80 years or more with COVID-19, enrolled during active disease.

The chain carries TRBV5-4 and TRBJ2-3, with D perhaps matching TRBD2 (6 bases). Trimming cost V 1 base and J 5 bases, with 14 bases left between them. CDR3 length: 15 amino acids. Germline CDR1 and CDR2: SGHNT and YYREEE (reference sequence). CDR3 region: CASSLSGRREDTQYF. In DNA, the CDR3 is TGTGCCAGCAGCTTGTCGGGACGGCGGGAAGATACGCAGTATTTT.

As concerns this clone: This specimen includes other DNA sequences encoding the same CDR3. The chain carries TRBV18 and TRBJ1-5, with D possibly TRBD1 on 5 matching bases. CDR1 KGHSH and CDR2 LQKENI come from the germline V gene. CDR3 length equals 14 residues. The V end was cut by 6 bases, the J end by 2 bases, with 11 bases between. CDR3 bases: TGTGCCAGCTCGGAAGGGGTAGGCAATCAGCCCCAGCATTTT. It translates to CASSEGVGNQPQHF.

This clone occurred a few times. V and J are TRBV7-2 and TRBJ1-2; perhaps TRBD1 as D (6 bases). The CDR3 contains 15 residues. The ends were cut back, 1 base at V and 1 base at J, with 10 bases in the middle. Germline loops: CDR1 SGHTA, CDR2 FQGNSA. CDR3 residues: CASSLVGASNYGYTF. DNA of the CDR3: TGTGCCAGCAGCTTAGTGGGGGCGAGTAACTATGGCTACACCTTC. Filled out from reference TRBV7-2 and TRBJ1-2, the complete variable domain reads GAGVSQSPSNKVTEKGKDVELRCDPISGHTALYWYRQSLGQGLEFLIYFQGNSAPDKSGLPSDRFSAERTGGSVSTLTIQRTQQEDSAVYLCASSLVGASNYGYTFGSGTRLTVV.

CDR3 coding DNA: TGTGCCAGCAAAACTAGCGGGTCCTACGAGCAGTACTTC. It translates to CASKTSGSYEQYF. This chain uses TRBV6-5 with TRBJ2-7; 9 nucleotides match TRBD2. CDR1 is MNHEY, CDR2 SVGAGI, per germline. This CDR3 spans 13 amino acids. After removal of 7 bases from V and 1 base from J, the junction contained 2 bases not matched to a gene.

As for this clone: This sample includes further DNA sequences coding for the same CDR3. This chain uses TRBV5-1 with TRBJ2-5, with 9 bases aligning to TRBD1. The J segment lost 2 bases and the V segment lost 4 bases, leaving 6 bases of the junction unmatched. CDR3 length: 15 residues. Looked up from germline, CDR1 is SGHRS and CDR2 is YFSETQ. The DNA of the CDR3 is TGCGCCAGCAGCACCGGACAGGGGAGGCAAGAGACCCAGTACTTC. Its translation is CASSTGQGRQETQYF.

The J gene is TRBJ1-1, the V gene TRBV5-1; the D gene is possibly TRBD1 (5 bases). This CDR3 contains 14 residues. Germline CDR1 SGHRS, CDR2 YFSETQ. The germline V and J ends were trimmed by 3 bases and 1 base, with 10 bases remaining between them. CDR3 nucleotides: TGCGCCAGCAGCTGGGGGGAAAGGAACACTGAAGCTTTCTTT. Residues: CASSWGERNTEAFF.

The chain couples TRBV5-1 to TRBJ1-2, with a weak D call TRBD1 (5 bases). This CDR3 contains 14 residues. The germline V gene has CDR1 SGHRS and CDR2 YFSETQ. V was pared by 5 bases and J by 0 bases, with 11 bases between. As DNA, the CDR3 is TGCGCCAGCAGTCGTGACAGTTCTAACTATGGCTACACCTTC. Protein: CASSRDSSNYGYTF.